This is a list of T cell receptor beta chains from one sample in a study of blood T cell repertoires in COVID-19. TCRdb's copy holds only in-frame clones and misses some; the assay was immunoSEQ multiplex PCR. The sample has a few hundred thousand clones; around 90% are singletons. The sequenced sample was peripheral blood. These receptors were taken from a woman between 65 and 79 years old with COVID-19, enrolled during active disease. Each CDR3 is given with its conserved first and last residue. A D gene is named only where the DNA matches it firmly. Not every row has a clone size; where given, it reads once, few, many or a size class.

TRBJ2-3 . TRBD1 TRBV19 TGTGCCAGCTCCATGGGACAGGGGACAGATACGCAGTATTTT CASSMGQGTDTQYF
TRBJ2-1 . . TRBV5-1 TGCGCCAGCAGCGTACAGGGTACCCTTAGTGAGCAGTTCTTC CASSVQGTLSEQFF
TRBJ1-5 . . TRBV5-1 TGCGCCAGCAGCTTGGCCACAGGAGGCAATCAGCCCCAGCATTTT CASSLATGGNQPQHF
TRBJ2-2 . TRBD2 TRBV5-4 TGTGCCAGCAGCTTCGGGACTAGCTCTCCGGGGGAGCTGTTTTTT CASSFGTSSPGELFF
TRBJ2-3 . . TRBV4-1 TGCGCCAGCAGCCAACTTTCTAGGGATACGCAGTATTTT CASSQLSRDTQYF
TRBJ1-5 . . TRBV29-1 TGCAGCGTTGGAGGGAGAAATCAGCCCCAGCATTTT CSVGGRNQPQHF
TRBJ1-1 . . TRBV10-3 TGTGCCATCAGTAAGGGCAGGGGTCCTTTCTTT CAISKGRGPFF
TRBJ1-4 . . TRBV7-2 TGTGCCAGCAGCCCGAGGGCCTCCCGCGGCGAAAAACTGTTTTTT CASSPRASRGEKLFF
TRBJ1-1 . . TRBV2 TGTGCCACTTCACGCGGGCGAAAGGACACTGAAGCTTTCTTT CATSRGRKDTEAFF
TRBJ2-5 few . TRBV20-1 TGCAGTGCTAGAGGAGAAGAGACCCAGTACTTC CSARGEETQYF